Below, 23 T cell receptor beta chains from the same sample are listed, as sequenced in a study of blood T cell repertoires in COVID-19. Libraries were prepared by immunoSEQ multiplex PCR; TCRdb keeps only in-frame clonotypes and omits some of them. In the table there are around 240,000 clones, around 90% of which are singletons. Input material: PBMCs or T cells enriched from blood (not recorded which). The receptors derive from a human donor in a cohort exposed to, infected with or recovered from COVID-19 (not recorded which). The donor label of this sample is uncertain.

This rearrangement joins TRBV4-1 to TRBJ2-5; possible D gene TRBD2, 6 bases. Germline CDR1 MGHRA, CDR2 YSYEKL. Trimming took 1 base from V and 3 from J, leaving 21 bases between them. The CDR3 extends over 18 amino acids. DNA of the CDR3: TGCGCCAGCAGCCAAGTGGGTGGGACGGAGGAGGGGAAAGAGACCCAGTACTTC. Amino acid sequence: CASSQVGGTEEGKETQYF.

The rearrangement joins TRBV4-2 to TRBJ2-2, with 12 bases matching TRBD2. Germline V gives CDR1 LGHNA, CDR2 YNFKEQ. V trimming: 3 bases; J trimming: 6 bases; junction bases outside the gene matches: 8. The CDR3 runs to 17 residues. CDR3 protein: CASSQGASGGASGELFF. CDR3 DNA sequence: TGTGCCAGCAGCCAGGGCGCTAGCGGGGGGGCCTCCGGGGAGCTGTTTTTT.

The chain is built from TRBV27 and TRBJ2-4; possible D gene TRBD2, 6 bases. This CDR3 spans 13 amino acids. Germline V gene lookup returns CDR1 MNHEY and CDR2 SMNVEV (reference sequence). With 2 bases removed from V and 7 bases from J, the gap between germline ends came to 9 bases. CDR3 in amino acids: CASSLDGGNIQYF. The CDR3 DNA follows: TGTGCCAGCAGTTTAGATGGGGGGAACATTCAGTACTTC.

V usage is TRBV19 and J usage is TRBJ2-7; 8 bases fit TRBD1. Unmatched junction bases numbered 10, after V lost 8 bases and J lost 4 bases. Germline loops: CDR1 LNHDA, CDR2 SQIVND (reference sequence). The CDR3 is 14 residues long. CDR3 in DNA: TGTGCCAGTCGACCCGGACAGGGAGCGTACGAGCAGTACTTC. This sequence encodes CASRPGQGAYEQYF. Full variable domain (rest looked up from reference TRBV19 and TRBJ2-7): DGGITQSPKYLFRKEGQNVTLSCEQNLNHDAMYWYRQDPGQGLRLIYYSQIVNDFQKGDIAEGYSVSREKKESFPLTVTSAQKNPTAFYLCASRPGQGAYEQYFGPGTRLTVT.

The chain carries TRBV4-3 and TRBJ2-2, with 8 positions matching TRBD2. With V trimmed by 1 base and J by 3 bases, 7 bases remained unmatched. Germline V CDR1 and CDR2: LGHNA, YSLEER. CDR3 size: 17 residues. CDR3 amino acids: CASSQASGGGYTGELFF. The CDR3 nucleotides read TGCGCCAGCAGCCAAGCTTCGGGCGGGGGGTACACCGGGGAGCTGTTTTTT.

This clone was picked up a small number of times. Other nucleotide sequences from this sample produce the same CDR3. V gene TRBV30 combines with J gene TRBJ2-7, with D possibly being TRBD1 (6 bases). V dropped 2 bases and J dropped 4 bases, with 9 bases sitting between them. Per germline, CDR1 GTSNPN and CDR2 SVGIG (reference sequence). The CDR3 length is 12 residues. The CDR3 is CAWSTRGYEQYF. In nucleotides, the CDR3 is TGTGCCTGGAGTACCAGGGGATACGAGCAGTACTTC.

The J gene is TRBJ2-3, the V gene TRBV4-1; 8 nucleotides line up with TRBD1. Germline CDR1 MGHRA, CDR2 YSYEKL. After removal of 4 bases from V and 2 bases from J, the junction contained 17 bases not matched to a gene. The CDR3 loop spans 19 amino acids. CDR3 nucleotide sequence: TGCGCCAGCAGCCCCAGAGGGGGTTTTCGGGACAGGCTCACAGATACGCAGTATTTT. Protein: CASSPRGGFRDRLTDTQYF.

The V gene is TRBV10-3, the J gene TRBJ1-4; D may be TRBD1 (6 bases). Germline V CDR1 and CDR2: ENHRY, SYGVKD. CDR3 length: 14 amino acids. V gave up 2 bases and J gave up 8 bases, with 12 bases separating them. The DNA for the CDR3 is TGTGCCATCAGTGAGACACAGGGTCGGGAAAAACTGTTTTTT. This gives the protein CAISETQGREKLFF.

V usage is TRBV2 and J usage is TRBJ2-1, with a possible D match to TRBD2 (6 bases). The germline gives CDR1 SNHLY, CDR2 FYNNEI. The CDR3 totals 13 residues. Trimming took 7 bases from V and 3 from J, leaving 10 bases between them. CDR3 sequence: CASTVAVYNEQFF. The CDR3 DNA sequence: TGTGCCAGCACGGTAGCGGTCTACAATGAGCAGTTCTTC.

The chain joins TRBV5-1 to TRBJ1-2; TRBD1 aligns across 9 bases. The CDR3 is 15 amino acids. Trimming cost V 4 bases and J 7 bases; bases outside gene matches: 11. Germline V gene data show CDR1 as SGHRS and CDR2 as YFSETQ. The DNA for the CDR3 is TGCGCCAGCAGCCCCCGGACAGGGGATAGAGGTGGCTACACCTTC. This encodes CASSPRTGDRGGYTF. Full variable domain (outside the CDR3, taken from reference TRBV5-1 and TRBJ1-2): KAGVTQTPRYLIKTRGQQVTLSCSPISGHRSVSWYQQTPGQGLQFLFEYFSETQRNKGNFPGRFSGRQFSNSRSEMNVSTLELGDSALYLCASSPRTGDRGGYTFGSGTRLTVV.

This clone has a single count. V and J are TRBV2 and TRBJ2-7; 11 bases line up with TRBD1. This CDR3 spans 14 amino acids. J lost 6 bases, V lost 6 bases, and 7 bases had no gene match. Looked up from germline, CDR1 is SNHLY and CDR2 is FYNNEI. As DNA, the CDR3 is TGTGCCAGCAGCCGGGACAGGGGGAACGGCGAGCAGTACTTC. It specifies CASSRDRGNGEQYF.

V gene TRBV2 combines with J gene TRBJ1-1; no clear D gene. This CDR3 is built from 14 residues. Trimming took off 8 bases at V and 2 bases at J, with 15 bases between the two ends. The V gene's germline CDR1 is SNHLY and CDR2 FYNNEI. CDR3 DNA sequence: TGTGCCAGCGGTGTCCGGGGATTTAACACTGAAGCTTTCTTT. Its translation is CASGVRGFNTEAFF.

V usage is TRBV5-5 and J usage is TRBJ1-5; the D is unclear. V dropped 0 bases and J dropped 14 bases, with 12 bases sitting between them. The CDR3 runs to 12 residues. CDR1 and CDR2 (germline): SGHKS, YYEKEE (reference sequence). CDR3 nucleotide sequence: TGTGCCAGCAGCTTGGTTGGGGAGGGAAAGCATTTT. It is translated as CASSLVGEGKHF.

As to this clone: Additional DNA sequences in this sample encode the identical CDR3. CDR3 region: CASTSSYNSPLHF. Here the CDR3 DNA reads TGTGCCAGTACTAGCTCCTATAATTCACCCCTCCACTTT. The rearrangement links TRBV19 to TRBJ1-6; D remains ambiguous. CDR3 length equals 13 residues. Germline V gene sequence: CDR1 LNHDA, CDR2 SQIVND (reference sequence). Trimming stripped 7 bases from V and 0 bases from J, with 4 bases between.

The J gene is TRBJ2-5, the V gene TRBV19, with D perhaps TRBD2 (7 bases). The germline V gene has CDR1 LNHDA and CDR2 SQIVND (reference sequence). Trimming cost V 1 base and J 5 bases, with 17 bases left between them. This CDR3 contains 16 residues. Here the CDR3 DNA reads TGTGCCAGTAGTATAGCGATGGGGGGGCCTTTGGAGACCCAGTACTTC. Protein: CASSIAMGGPLETQYF.

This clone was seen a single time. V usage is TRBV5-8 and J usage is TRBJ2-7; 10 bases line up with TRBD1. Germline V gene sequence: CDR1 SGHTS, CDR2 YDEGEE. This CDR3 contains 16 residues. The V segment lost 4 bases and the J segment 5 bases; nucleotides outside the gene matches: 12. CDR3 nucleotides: TGTGCCAGCAGCACTGGCCAGGACAGGGGGTATAACGAGCAGTACTTC. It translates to CASSTGQDRGYNEQYF.

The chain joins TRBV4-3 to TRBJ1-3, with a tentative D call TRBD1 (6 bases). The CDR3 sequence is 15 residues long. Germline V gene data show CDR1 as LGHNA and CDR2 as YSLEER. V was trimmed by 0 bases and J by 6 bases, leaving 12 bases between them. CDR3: CASSQEAAGVNTIYF. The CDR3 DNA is TGCGCCAGCAGCCAAGAGGCGGCAGGGGTAAACACCATATATTTT.

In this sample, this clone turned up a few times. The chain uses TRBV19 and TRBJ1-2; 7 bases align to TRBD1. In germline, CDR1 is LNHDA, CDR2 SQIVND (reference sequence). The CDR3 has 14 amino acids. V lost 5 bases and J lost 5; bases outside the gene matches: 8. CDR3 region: CASSAQTGTYGYTF. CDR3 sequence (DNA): TGTGCCAGTAGTGCTCAGACAGGGACGTATGGCTACACCTTC.

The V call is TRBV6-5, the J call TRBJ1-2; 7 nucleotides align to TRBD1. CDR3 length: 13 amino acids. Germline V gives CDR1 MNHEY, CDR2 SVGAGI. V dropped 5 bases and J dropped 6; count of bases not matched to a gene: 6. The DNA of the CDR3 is TGTGCCAGCAGTCCCACAGGGGTGGATGGCTACACCTTC. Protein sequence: CASSPTGVDGYTF.

CDR3 nucleotide sequence: TGTGCCCCCCAGAGCACCTCAAGACAGGGAGGCGAGAACACCATATATTTT. The encoded protein is CAPQSTSRQGGENTIYF. The chain joins TRBV27 to TRBJ1-3; 7 bases align to TRBD1. Germline V gives CDR1 MNHEY, CDR2 SMNVEV (reference sequence). This CDR3 comprises 17 residues. The trim removed 11 bases at V and 7 bases at J, leaving 23 bases unmatched.

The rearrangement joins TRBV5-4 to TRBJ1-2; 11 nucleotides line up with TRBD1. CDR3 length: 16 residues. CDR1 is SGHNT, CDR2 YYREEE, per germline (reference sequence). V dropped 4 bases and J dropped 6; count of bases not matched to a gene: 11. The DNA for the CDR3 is TGTGCCAGCAGCAGGGAACCCGGGACAGGGGGTAATGGCTACACCTTC. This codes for CASSREPGTGGNGYTF.

The CDR3 nucleotides read TGTGCCAGCAGCCAAGCAGCGGGGGGTGATTCGGGCGAGCAGTACTTC. It codes for CASSQAAGGDSGEQYF. This chain joins TRBV4-2 and TRBJ2-7; TRBD2 aligns across 9 bases. In germline, CDR1 is LGHNA, CDR2 YNFKEQ. This CDR3 is built from 16 residues. Unmatched junction bases numbered 10, after V lost 1 base and J lost 6 bases.

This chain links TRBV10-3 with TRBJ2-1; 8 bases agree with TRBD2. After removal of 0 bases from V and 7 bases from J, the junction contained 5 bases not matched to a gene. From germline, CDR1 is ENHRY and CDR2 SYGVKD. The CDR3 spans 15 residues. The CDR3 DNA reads TGTGCCATCAGTGAGTCGATAGCGGGGATGAATGAGCAGTTCTTC. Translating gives CAISESIAGMNEQFF.